These T cell receptor beta chains were read from a single sample in a study of cytomegalovirus exposure and HLA in healthy donors. The table came from immunoSEQ multiplex PCR; TCRdb's copy has only in-frame clones and leaves some out. The repertoire has 90,000 to 100,000 clones, over 65% of them found once; the top ten carry around 0.74%. Sequencing input: PBMCs. Every receptor here comes from a woman aged 55 to 70 in good health and CMV-seronegative. CDR3s include the opening cysteine and the closing phenylalanine or tryptophan.

v_call	j_call	cdr3_aa
TRBV2	TRBJ2-7	CASRPGGRLTVGYEQYF
TRBV11-2	TRBJ2-7	CASSLGGLTYEQYF
TRBV10-3	TRBJ2-1	CAISESRGGRPKTYNEQFF
TRBV4-3	TRBJ2-5	CASSQGLAGGGTQYF
TRBV29-1	TRBJ2-2	CSVEVGDRGPGELFF
TRBV6-5	TRBJ2-7	CASSYSGQGVSYEQYF
TRBV27	TRBJ2-7	CASSPGVLHPYEQYF
TRBV29-1	TRBJ2-7	CSVYLDTAISYEQYF
TRBV7-4	TRBJ2-7	CASSWTGTGDPPKPYEQYF
TRBV9	TRBJ1-1	CASSDSGAEAFF
TRBV7-9	TRBJ2-1	CASSRGGRGYNEQFF
TRBV7-9	TRBJ1-1	CASKEGLMNTEAFF
TRBV6-5	TRBJ2-1	CASSYSTLGEQFF
TRBV25-1	TRBJ2-3	CASSEMRVTDTQYF
TRBV29-1	TRBJ1-1	CSVHSGGMNTEAFF
TRBV29-1	TRBJ2-1	CSVYGGGNVNEQFF
TRBV10-1	TRBJ2-3	CASSEEAGLTDTQYF
TRBV2	TRBJ2-1	CASSSYNEQFF